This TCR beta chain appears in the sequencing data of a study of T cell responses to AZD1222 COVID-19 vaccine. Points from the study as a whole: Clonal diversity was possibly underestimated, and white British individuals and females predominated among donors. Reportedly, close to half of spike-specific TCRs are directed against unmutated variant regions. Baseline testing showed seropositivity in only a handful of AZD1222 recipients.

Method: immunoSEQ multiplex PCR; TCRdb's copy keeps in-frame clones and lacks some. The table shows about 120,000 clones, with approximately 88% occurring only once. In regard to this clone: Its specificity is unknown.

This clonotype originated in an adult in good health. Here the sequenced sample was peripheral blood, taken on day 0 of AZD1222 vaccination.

CDR3 DNA: TGTGCCAGCAGCTTGGCCGGGGAGGTAAATACGCAGTATTTT. Amino acids: CASSLAGEVNTQYF. This sequence joins TRBV5-6 and TRBJ2-3; tentative D call: TRBD2 (6 bases). V lost 0 bases and J 7 bases, leaving 12 bases between the germline ends. Germline CDR1 SGHDT, CDR2 YYEEEE. The CDR3 contains 14 residues. Combining the CDR3 with reference TRBV5-6 and TRBJ2-3 gives the whole variable domain DAGVTQSPTHLIKTRGQQVTLRCSPKSGHDTVSWYQQALGQGPQFIFQYYEEEERQRGNFPDRFSGHQFPNYSSELNVNALLLGDSALYLCASSLAGEVNTQYFGPGTRLTVL.